A single sample is the source of the 21 T cell receptor beta chains below, sequenced in a study of blood T cell repertoires in COVID-19. The protocol was immunoSEQ multiplex PCR, while the TCRdb copy is restricted to in-frame clones and leaves out a portion. Of 80,000 or so clones listed, around four fifths were seen once; the top ten hold about 9%. Material: peripheral blood. These receptor sequences come from a human donor in a cohort sampled during active COVID-19.

The V call is TRBV9, the J call TRBJ2-2, with 7 positions matching TRBD2. This CDR3 spans 14 amino acids. Germline CDR1 SGDLS, CDR2 YYNGEE. V dropped 6 bases and J dropped 0; count of bases not matched to a gene: 2. Here the CDR3 reads CASKRDSNTGELFF. As DNA, the CDR3 is TGTGCCAGCAAGCGGGACTCGAACACCGGGGAGCTGTTTTTT.

This chain links TRBV18 with TRBJ1-3; D gene unclear. From germline, CDR1 is KGHSH and CDR2 LQKENI. This CDR3 has 13 residues. V lost 8 bases, J lost 3 bases, and 11 bases lay in between. For the CDR3, the DNA is TGTGCCAGCGCCGACGCGGTTGGAAACACCATATATTTT. This codes for CASADAVGNTIYF.

The CDR3 here is CASSPGLAVGGTDTQYF. The CDR3 bases are TGTGCCAGCAGCCCGGGACTAGCGGTGGGGGGCACAGATACGCAGTATTTT. V usage is TRBV9 and J usage is TRBJ2-3, with 11 bases lining up with TRBD2. The ends lost 4 bases at V and 1 base at J; junction bases unmatched: 8. The germline V gene encodes CDR1 SGDLS and CDR2 YYNGEE. The CDR3 has 17 residues.

The genes are TRBV29-1 and TRBJ2-7, with 8 bases fitting TRBD1. This CDR3 is built from 12 residues. The J segment lost 6 bases and the V segment lost 2 bases, leaving 3 bases of the junction unmatched. CDR1 and CDR2 (germline): SQVTM, ANQGSEA. DNA for the CDR3: TGCAGCGTTGAAAGACAGGGGAGCGAGCAGTACTTC. As protein: CSVERQGSEQYF.

The CDR3 sequence is CASSYDRGQAQYF. The CDR3 nucleotides read TGTGCCAGCAGCTACGACAGGGGGCAGGCCCAGTACTTC. The rearrangement uses TRBV5-6 and TRBJ2-5; 10 bases fit TRBD1. The CDR3 consists of 13 residues. The V and J ends lost 3 bases and 9 bases, in that order; junction bases with no gene match: 5. Germline-derived CDR1 and CDR2 are SGHDT and YYEEEE.

V gene TRBV9 combines with J gene TRBJ1-1; unclear D gene. The V gene's germline CDR1 is SGDLS and CDR2 YYNGEE. Trimming shortened V by 2 bases and J by 3 bases, and 14 bases separated the two germline ends. The CDR3 runs to 15 residues. CDR3 sequence: CASSVVSRADTEAFF. CDR3 coding DNA: TGTGCCAGCAGCGTCGTCTCCCGTGCGGACACTGAAGCTTTCTTT. The full variable domain, rest sourced from reference TRBV9 and TRBJ1-1, is DSGVTQTPKHLITATGQRVTLRCSPRSGDLSVYWYQQSLDQGLQFLIQYYNGEERAKGNILERFSAQQFPDLHSELNLSSLELGDSALYFCASSVVSRADTEAFFGQGTRLTVV.

The chain carries TRBV19 and TRBJ2-1, with 8 positions matching TRBD1. In germline, CDR1 is LNHDA, CDR2 SQIVND (reference sequence). The CDR3 has 15 amino acids. V dropped 7 bases and J dropped 10; count of bases not matched to a gene: 15. The CDR3 sequence: CASTQTGAGSGEQFF. The DNA for the CDR3 is TGTGCCAGTACCCAGACAGGGGCCGGTTCTGGGGAGCAGTTCTTC.

The rearrangement uses TRBV12-3 or TRBV12-4 and TRBJ1-5; tentative D call: TRBD1 (5 bases). CDR3 length: 12 amino acids. V lost 7 bases, J lost 7 bases, and 11 bases lay in between. The CDR3 DNA reads as TGTGCCAGCACCCAGGGTGGGCAGCCCCAGCATTTT. It specifies CASTQGGQPQHF.

This chain joins TRBV14 and TRBJ2-2; TRBD1 might be the D (5 bases). CDR3 length: 13 amino acids. Germline CDR1 SGHDN, CDR2 FVKESK. V was pared by 3 bases and J by 4 bases, with 6 bases between. CDR3: CASSHQGTGELFF. CDR3 nucleotide sequence: TGTGCCAGCAGCCACCAGGGCACCGGGGAGCTGTTTTTT.

In this sample, this clone turned up a few times. This sequence joins TRBV10-3 and TRBJ1-1; D is ambiguous. V lost 8 bases to trimming and J lost 1 base, with 14 bases between them. The CDR3 consists of 14 residues. From germline, CDR1 is ENHRY and CDR2 SYGVKD. The CDR3 protein is CAIPWTRTNTEAFF. In nucleotides, the CDR3 is TGTGCCATCCCCTGGACTAGGACGAACACTGAAGCTTTCTTT.

The chain has TRBV19 and TRBJ2-2; 7 bases match TRBD1. Germline assignment: CDR1 LNHDA and CDR2 SQIVND (reference sequence). The CDR3 consists of 14 residues. Trimming at V came to 5 bases and at J to 1 base, leaving 1 base not matched to a gene. CDR3 residues: CASSDRENTGELFF. CDR3 nucleotide sequence: TGTGCCAGTAGTGACAGGGAGAACACCGGGGAGCTGTTTTTT.

The chain joins TRBV25-1 to TRBJ1-2; no firm D call. This CDR3 is built from 12 residues. V dropped 4 bases and J dropped 4 bases, with 7 bases sitting between them. CDR1 is MGHDK and CDR2 is SYGVNS in the germline V gene. CDR3 nucleotides: TGTGCCAGCAGTGGTTCAGGCTATGGCTACACCTTC. Translation gives CASSGSGYGYTF.

The sample holds one count of this clone. This chain links TRBV15 with TRBJ2-3; TRBD2 aligns across 8 bases. Germline lookup yields CDR1 LNHNV and CDR2 YYDKDF (reference sequence). This CDR3 region has 13 residues. Trimming removed 0 bases from V and 15 bases from J; junction bases left unmatched: 8. The CDR3 reads CATSRDSPAGAYF. The CDR3 region has the DNA TGTGCCACCAGCAGAGATTCCCCAGCGGGGGCCTATTTT.

The chain links TRBV6-5 to TRBJ1-5; 9 nucleotides align to TRBD1. After removal of 5 bases from V and 6 bases from J, the junction contained 8 bases not matched to a gene. This CDR3 has 15 amino acids. Germline assignment: CDR1 MNHEY and CDR2 SVGAGI. CDR3 loop: CASSPGTGKGQPQHF. The CDR3 DNA sequence: TGTGCCAGCAGTCCCGGGACAGGGAAGGGTCAGCCCCAGCATTTT.

The chain joins TRBV7-2 to TRBJ1-5; the match to TRBD1 covers 8 bases. The V segment lost 4 bases and the J segment 9 bases; nucleotides outside the gene matches: 5. The CDR3 length is 13 residues. Germline V gene sequence: CDR1 SGHTA, CDR2 FQGNSA. CDR3 protein: CASSSDRVRPQHF. CDR3 bases: TGTGCCAGCAGCTCGGACAGGGTTCGGCCCCAGCATTTT.

V gene TRBV3-1 (or the pseudogene TRBV3-2) combines with J gene TRBJ2-1; no clear D gene. CDR1 is LGHDT and CDR2 is YNNKEL in the germline V gene (reference sequence). Trimming left V 4 bases short and J 1 base short, with 5 bases between. The CDR3 runs to 13 residues. CDR3 region: CASSRRSYNEQFF. In DNA form, the CDR3 reads TGTGCCAGCAGCCGGAGATCCTACAATGAGCAGTTCTTC.

This clone was observed a handful of times. V is TRBV4-1 and J is TRBJ2-2; the match to TRBD2 covers 7 bases. Trimming at V came to 0 bases and at J to 3 bases, leaving 1 base not matched to a gene. The CDR3 has 15 residues. Germline CDR1 reads MGHRA; CDR2 reads YSYEKL. The DNA of the CDR3 is TGCGCCAGCAGCCAAGAAGGGAGGGACACCGGGGAGCTGTTTTTT. It translates to CASSQEGRDTGELFF.

The rearrangement joins TRBV19 to TRBJ1-2; perhaps TRBD1 as D (6 bases). Germline V CDR1 and CDR2: LNHDA, SQIVND (reference sequence). Trimming removed 3 bases from V and 6 bases from J, with 11 bases in between. CDR3 length equals 13 residues. The CDR3 reads CASSIRGADGYTF. The CDR3 DNA sequence: TGTGCCAGTAGTATCAGGGGCGCAGATGGCTACACCTTC.

The chain uses TRBV29-1 and TRBJ2-5; maybe TRBD1 (6 bases). V was pared by 4 bases and J by 1 base, with 7 bases between. This CDR3 has 12 amino acids. The germline V gene has CDR1 SQVTM and CDR2 ANQGSEA. DNA of the CDR3: TGCAGCGTTGGACAGGCCCAAGAGACCCAGTACTTC. As protein: CSVGQAQETQYF.

This clone was seen a single time. V and J are TRBV6-6 and TRBJ1-6, with TRBD1 matching over 11 bases. Germline values: CDR1 MNHNY, CDR2 SVGAGI (reference sequence). The CDR3 extends over 16 amino acids. V was clipped by 0 bases and J by 8 bases; unmatched bases: 3. Written as DNA, the CDR3 is TGTGCCAGCAGTTACTCAGGACAGGGGGCAGATTCACCCCTCCACTTT. Residues: CASSYSGQGADSPLHF.

The chain combines TRBV6-6 with TRBJ2-3; D is ambiguous. Looked up from germline, CDR1 is MNHNY and CDR2 is SVGAGI (reference sequence). Trimming removed 2 bases from V and 1 base from J, with 10 bases in between. This CDR3 has 15 residues. CDR3 sequence: CASSYDSFRTDTQYF. The CDR3, as DNA: TGTGCCAGCAGTTACGACTCATTTCGCACAGATACGCAGTATTTT.